Each of the 14 T cell receptor beta chains below was sequenced from the same sample in a study of T cells after yellow fever vaccination. TCRdb reprocessed the 5' RACE reads via MiXCR and lists one record per CDR3 protein. The table has roughly 500,000 distinct CDR3 sequences, under 25% seen once. The sample in question was PBMCs, obtained 15 days after the yellow fever booster vaccination. The origin of the receptors is a man younger than 40 who received the YFV17D yellow fever vaccine.

In this sample, this clonotype turned up a few times. The chain recombines TRBV6-4 with TRBJ2-1, with TRBD2 matching over 7 bases. Germline CDR1 is MRHNA and CDR2 is SNTAGT. Unmatched junction bases numbered 8, after V lost 0 bases and J lost 0 bases. This CDR3 has 18 amino acids. In DNA, the CDR3 is TGTGCCAGCAGTGACTCATTGAACACGGGGGGCTCCTACAATGAGCAGTTCTTC. Protein sequence: CASSDSLNTGGSYNEQFF.

This clonotype was observed many times. The chain carries TRBV3-1 and TRBJ2-3; D possibly matches TRBD1 or TRBD2 (5 bases each). Germline V gene data show CDR1 as LGHDT and CDR2 as YNNKEL (reference sequence). The CDR3 consists of 15 residues. Trimming took 3 bases from V and 1 from J, leaving 11 bases between them. CDR3 nucleotides: TGTGCCAGCAGCCATGGCCAGGGAGGCACAGATACGCAGTATTTT. Translated: CASSHGQGGTDTQYF.

This clonotype has ten or more counts. The chain employs TRBV12-3 or TRBV12-4 and TRBJ2-5, with a tentative D call TRBD2 (6 bases). The CDR3 totals 15 residues. V was clipped by 7 bases and J by 1 base, with 16 bases between them. CDR3 sequence: CASTDRGLLQETQYF. CDR3 DNA sequence: TGTGCCAGCACCGACCGGGGACTTCTCCAAGAGACCCAGTACTTC.

Only a few counts were recorded for this clonotype. This chain links TRBV5-1 with TRBJ2-3, with TRBD2 matching over 11 bases. The junction had 2 bases not matched to a gene; V was cut back by 0 bases and J by 2 bases. The CDR3 runs to 16 residues. Germline V gene data show CDR1 as SGHRS and CDR2 as YFSETQ. CDR3 sequence reads: CASSLGTSGYTDTQYF. Here the CDR3 DNA reads TGCGCCAGCAGCTTGGGGACTAGCGGGTACACAGATACGCAGTATTTT.

Only a few counts were recorded for this clonotype. The chain is built from TRBV6-1 and TRBJ2-1, with no clear D. Per the germline V gene, CDR1 is MNHNS and CDR2 is SASEGT. The CDR3 has 13 residues. V was pared by 1 base and J by 13 bases, with 14 bases between. The CDR3: CASSEDARVDQFF. The CDR3 bases are TGTGCCAGCAGTGAAGATGCTAGGGTCGATCAGTTCTTC.

This clonotype was found a few times. The chain uses TRBV5-1 and TRBJ2-5, with 9 positions matching TRBD1. The CDR3 has 19 amino acids. The V segment lost 4 bases and the J segment 6 bases; nucleotides outside the gene matches: 22. The V gene's germline CDR1 is SGHRS and CDR2 YFSETQ. CDR3 amino acids: CASSAGTGTVTVGMKTQYF. DNA for the CDR3: TGCGCCAGCAGCGCCGGGACAGGGACGGTCACCGTAGGGATGAAGACCCAGTACTTC.

The gene calls are TRBV10-3 and TRBJ2-1; 11 nucleotides agree with TRBD2. V trimming: 6 bases; J trimming: 6 bases; junction bases outside the gene matches: 7. Germline lookup yields CDR1 ENHRY and CDR2 SYGVKD. This CDR3 contains 15 residues. The CDR3 region is CAIRIAGGPTNEQFF. CDR3 nucleotide sequence: TGTGCCATCAGAATAGCGGGAGGGCCGACCAATGAGCAGTTCTTC.

The chain has TRBV12-3 or TRBV12-4 and TRBJ2-1; the match to TRBD2 covers 7 bases. The trim removed 0 bases at V and 5 bases at J, leaving 4 bases unmatched. This CDR3 contains 15 residues. The CDR3 sequence: CASSLAGGNNNEQFF. CDR3 bases: TGTGCCAGCAGTTTAGCGGGGGGGAATAACAATGAGCAGTTCTTC.

This clonotype was counted a few times. This sequence joins TRBV28 and TRBJ1-5; 7 positions agree with TRBD1. V shed 6 bases and J 5 bases; nucleotides not matched to a gene: 1. Germline V gene lookup returns CDR1 MDHEN and CDR2 SYDVKM. CDR3 length: 12 residues. The CDR3 DNA follows: TGTGCCAGCAGGACAGGGCATCAGCCCCAGCATTTT. Translation gives CASRTGHQPQHF.

J is TRBJ2-1 and V is TRBV21-1; no DNA check was done on the table's D call, TRBD2. TRBV21-1 has pseudogene status. This CDR3 spans 14 amino acids. CDR3 loop: CASSKSRGLNEQFF. CDR3 in DNA: TGTGCCAGCAGCAAAAGTCGGGGACTGAATGAGCAGTTCTTC.

The V call is TRBV7-2, the J call TRBJ2-7, with D tentatively TRBD2 (5 bases). Trimming shortened V by 4 bases and J by 6 bases, and 13 bases separated the two germline ends. CDR3 size: 13 residues. CDR1 SGHTA and CDR2 FQGNSA come from the germline V gene. The CDR3 spells CASSSFEAGEQYF. The CDR3 nucleotides read TGTGCCAGCAGCTCGTTCGAGGCGGGCGAGCAGTACTTC. The variable domain in full, with the rest retrieved from reference TRBV7-2 and TRBJ2-7, is GAGVSQSPSNKVTEKGKDVELRCDPISGHTALYWYRQSLGQGLEFLIYFQGNSAPDKSGLPSDRFSAERTGGSVSTLTIQRTQQEDSAVYLCASSSFEAGEQYFGPGTRLTVT.

This sequence joins TRBV27 and TRBJ2-1; D is unclear. V was cut by 0 bases and J by 8 bases, with 8 bases left in between. Germline loops: CDR1 MNHEY, CDR2 SMNVEV (reference sequence). The CDR3 loop spans 13 amino acids. This CDR3 is CASSLSTYHEQFF. The CDR3 region has the DNA TGTGCCAGCAGTTTATCCACATACCATGAGCAGTTCTTC.

In its sample, this clonotype was seen a few times. The CDR3 region has the DNA TGTGCCAGCAGTTTAGACGCCCGTAGTTCGTACACAGATACGCAGTATTTT. This translates into CASSLDARSSYTDTQYF. The V and J genes are TRBV12-3 or TRBV12-4 and TRBJ2-3; D unresolved. Trimming removed 1 base at V and 2 bases at J, with 16 bases between. The CDR3 has 17 amino acids.

J is TRBJ2-1 and V is TRBV24-1, with a tentative D call TRBD2 (7 bases). This CDR3 is built from 18 residues. V dropped 3 bases and J dropped 3 bases, with 20 bases sitting between them. The germline CDR1 and CDR2 sequences are KGHDR and SFDVKD. CDR3 nucleotide sequence: TGTGCCACCAGTGATCCCACGGGGGGCGAAGGGCTCTACAATGAGCAGTTCTTC. Amino acids: CATSDPTGGEGLYNEQFF.